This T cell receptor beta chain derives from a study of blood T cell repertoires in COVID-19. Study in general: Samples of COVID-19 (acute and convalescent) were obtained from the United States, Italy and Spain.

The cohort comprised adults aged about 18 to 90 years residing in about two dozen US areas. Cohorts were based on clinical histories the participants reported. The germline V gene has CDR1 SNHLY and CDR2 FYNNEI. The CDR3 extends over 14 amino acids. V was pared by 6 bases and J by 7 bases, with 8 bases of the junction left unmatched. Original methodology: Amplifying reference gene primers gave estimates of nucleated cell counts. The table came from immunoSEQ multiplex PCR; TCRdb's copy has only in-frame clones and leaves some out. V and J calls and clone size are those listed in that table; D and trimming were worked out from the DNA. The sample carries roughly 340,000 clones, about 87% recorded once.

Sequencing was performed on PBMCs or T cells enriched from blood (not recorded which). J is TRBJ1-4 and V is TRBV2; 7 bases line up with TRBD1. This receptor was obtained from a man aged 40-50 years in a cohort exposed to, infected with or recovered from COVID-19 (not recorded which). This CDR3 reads CASRSQGLGEKLFF. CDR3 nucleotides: TGTGCCAGCAGGTCACAGGGGTTGGGTGAAAAACTGTTTTTT. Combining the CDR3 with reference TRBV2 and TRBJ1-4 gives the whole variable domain EPEVTQTPSHQVTQMGQEVILRCVPISNHLYFYWYRQILGQKVEFLVSFYNNEISEKSEIFDDQFSVERPDGSNFTLKIRSTKLEDSAMYFCASRSQGLGEKLFFGSGTQLSVL.